This T cell receptor beta chain came from a study of T cells after yellow fever vaccination. Via MiXCR, TCRdb re-called the 5' RACE reads, giving one row per CDR3 protein. The sample holds about 260,000 distinct CDR3 sequences; about 5.2% are singletons and the top ten take 2.5% to 4%. Trimming at V came to 1 base and at J to 6 bases, leaving 6 bases not matched to a gene. CDR1 and CDR2 (germline): KGHSH, LQKENI. The CDR3 is 15 amino acids. This clonotype was counted between two and nine times. The sample here was CD4+ T cells sorted from PBMCs, taken on the day of the yellow fever booster vaccination. V and J are TRBV18 and TRBJ2-7, with TRBD1 identical over 10 bases. This sequence was found in a man aged 18-30 years who received the YFV17D yellow fever vaccine. Written as DNA, the CDR3 is TGTGCCAGCTCACCACTACGGGGACAGGGGTCCGAGCAGTACTTC. Its translation is CASSPLRGQGSEQYF.